This T cell receptor (beta chain) derives from a study of shared clonotypes between healthy human individuals. Study results and caveats: The generation probabilities recorded for non-shared clonotypes fell below those of clonotypes shared by all four donors.

Profiling relied on immunoSEQ multiplex PCR, and the TCRdb table lists in-frame clones only, not all of them. The data contain roughly 660,000 clones, about 92% of them seen just once; the ten biggest clones take up 30% to 35%. CDR3 length equals 15 residues. The V end lost 5 bases, the J end lost 0 bases, and 12 bases lay between the germline ends. The germline CDR1 and CDR2 sequences are PRHDT and FYEKMQ (reference sequence). The donors, all of them Caucasian adults, lived in Nashville, Tennessee. Note on this clone: Antigen: not known.

The receptor was isolated from a man aged 18 to 35 in good health. Some clones in this sample may be carry-over from other donors' samples. The sequenced sample was memory CD8+ T cells from PBMCs. Regarding subset: CD45RO+ cells pooled with CCR7-negative TemRA cells. The V and J genes are TRBV13 and TRBJ2-3, with D possibly TRBD2 on 6 matching bases. The CDR3 region has the DNA TGTGCCAGCAGCCCCAGACTAGTTAGCACAGATACGCAGTATTTT. It translates to CASSPRLVSTDTQYF. Supplemented by reference TRBV13 and TRBJ2-3, the full variable domain reads AAGVIQSPRHLIKEKRETATLKCYPIPRHDTVYWYQQGPGQDPQFLISFYEKMQSDKGSIPDRFSAQQFSDYHSELNMSSLELGDSALYFCASSPRLVSTDTQYFGPGTRLTVL.